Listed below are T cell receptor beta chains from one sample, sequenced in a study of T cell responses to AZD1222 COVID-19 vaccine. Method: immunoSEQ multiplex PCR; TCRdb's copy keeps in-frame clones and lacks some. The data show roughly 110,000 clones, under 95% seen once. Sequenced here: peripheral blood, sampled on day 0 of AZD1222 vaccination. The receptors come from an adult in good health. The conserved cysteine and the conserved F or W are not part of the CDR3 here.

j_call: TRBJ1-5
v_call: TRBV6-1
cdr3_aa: ASSEAYPRGAGTVNGWSGPQH

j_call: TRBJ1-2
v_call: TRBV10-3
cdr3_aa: AISASRVTDYGYT

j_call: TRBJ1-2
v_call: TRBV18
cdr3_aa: ASSPEGGGLWHT

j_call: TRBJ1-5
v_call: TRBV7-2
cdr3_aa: ASSPNRVIQPQH

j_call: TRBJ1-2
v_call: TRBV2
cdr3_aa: ASSENPGTGYGYT

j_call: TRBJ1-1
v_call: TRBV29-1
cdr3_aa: SPNGPNTEAF

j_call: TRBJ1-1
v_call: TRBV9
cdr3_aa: ASSVASGAEAF

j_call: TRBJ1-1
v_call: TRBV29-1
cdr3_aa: SVGVFPGSSEAF

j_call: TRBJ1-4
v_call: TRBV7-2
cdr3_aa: ASSLGTAATNEKLF

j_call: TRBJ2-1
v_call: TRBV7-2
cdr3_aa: ASSLVRLQGEQF

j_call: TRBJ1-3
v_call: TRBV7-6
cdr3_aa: ASSLPGERTAGNTIY

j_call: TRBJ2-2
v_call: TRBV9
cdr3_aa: ASSVGPGTGELF

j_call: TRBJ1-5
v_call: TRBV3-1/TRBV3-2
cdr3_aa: ASSQAGGDNQPQH

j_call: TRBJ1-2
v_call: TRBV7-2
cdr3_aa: ASSLSTRARTVGYT

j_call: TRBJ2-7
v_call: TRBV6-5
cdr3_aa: ASSYELAGSYEQY

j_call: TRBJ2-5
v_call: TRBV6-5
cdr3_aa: ASSLRGGGQETQY

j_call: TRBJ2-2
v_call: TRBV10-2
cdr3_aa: ATIGGGSGELF

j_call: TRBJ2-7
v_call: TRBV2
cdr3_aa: ASSGTSYEQY

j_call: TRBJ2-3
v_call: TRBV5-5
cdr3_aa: ASSPEGLDTQY

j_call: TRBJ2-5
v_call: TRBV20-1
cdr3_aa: SARIGETQY

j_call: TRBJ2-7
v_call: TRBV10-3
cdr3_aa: AISERDIHYEQY

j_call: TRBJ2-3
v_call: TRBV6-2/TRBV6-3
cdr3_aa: ASSYTGGGADTQY

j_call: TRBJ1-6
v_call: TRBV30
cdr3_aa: AWSKRGATLPGRTLH

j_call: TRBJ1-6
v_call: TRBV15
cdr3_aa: ATSKAGRVDSPLH

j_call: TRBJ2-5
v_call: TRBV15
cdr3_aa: ATSRRGVVETQY

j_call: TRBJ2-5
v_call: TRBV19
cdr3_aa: ASSNRETQY

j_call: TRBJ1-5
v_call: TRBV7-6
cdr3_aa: ASSSALSGNSNQPQH

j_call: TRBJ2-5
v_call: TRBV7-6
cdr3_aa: ASSPPPAPRETQY

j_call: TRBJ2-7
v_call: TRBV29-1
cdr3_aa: SVEDGVGGGYEQY

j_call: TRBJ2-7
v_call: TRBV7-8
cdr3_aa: ASSEVSPGLADFYEQY

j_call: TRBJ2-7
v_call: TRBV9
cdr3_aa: ASSNGPHYEQY

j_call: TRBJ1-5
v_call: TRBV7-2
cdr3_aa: ASSPGPNHQPQH

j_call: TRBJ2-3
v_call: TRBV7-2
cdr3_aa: ASSLSLSRTDTQY

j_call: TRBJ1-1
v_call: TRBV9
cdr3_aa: ASSVRWGPLTEAF

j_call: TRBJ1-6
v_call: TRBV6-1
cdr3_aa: ASSDFRGNSPLH

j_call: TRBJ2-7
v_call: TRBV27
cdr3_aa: ASSLNGVGRRAYEQY

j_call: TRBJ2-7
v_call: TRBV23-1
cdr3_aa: ASSQYLRHEQY

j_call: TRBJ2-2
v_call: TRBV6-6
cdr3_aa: ASSYSTYYGELF

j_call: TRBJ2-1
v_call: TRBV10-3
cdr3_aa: AAGDGYNEQF

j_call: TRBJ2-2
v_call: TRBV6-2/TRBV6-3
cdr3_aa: ASSYRGRNTGELF

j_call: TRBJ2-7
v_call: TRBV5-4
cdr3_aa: ASSSGPYSGALEQY

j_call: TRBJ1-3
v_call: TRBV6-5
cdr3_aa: ASSPGGSGNTIY

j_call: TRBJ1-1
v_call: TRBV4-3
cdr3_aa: ASSQDRGITEAF

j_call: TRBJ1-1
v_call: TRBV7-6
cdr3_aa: ASSLGGTKNTEAF

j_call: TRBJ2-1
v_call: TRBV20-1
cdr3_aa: SASPADEQF